This T cell receptor beta chain was identified in a study of shared clonotypes between healthy human individuals. Study results and limitations: There were few donors, and this limited the genetic and exposure-history diversity represented. Memory subsets had estimated richness that was generally smaller than that of naive subsets.

To note about this clone: Its specificity is unknown.

Trimming stripped 6 bases from V and 3 bases from J, with 21 bases between. Per the germline V gene, CDR1 is SEHNR and CDR2 is FQNEAQ (reference sequence). This CDR3 has 16 amino acids. Naive CD8 cells comprised CD45RO-negative, CCR7-positively selected cells, excluding terminally differentiated effector memory CD45RA+ cells. Only in-frame clones appear in the TCRdb table, and some are missing; sequencing was by immunoSEQ multiplex PCR. The sample has 1.5 million to 2.5 million clones, about 94% seen once; the top ten hold more than 0.95%. The sequenced material came from naive CD8+ T cells sorted from blood. This TCR was sampled from a man younger than 30 in good health. V is TRBV7-9 and J is TRBJ2-7; tentatively, D is TRBD2 (6 bases). The CDR3: CASRGGRGESSYEQYF. Here the CDR3 DNA reads TGTGCCAGCAGGGGCGGGCGCGGGGAGTCCAGCTACGAGCAGTACTTC. Full variable domain (outside the CDR3, taken from reference TRBV7-9 and TRBJ2-7): DTGVSQNPRHKITKRGQNVTFRCDPISEHNRLYWYRQTLGQGPEFLTYFQNEAQLEKSRLLSDRFSAERPKGSFSTLEIQRTEQGDSAMYLCASRGGRGESSYEQYFGPGTRLTVT.